This T cell receptor beta chain was sequenced in a study of T-cell reconstitution after alpha-beta-depleted transplantation in children. The authors prepared the TCRbeta library with unique molecular identifiers. Via MiXCR, TCRdb re-called the PCR reads, giving one row per CDR3 protein. The table has some 200,000 distinct CDR3 sequences, 13% to 15% seen once. Germline CDR1 is SGHRS and CDR2 is YFSETQ. The CDR3 is made up of 17 amino acids. V lost 0 bases, J lost 1 base, and 13 bases lay in between. Source: PBMCs from the stem cell graft donor, taken from the stem cell graft. The source is a human donor who donated a stem cell graft to a child with acute lymphoblastic leukemia. The V gene is TRBV5-1, the J gene TRBJ2-2; D possibly uses TRBD1 or TRBD2 (6 bases each). CDR3 sequence reads: CASSLAGRGLNTGELFF. CDR3 in DNA: TGCGCCAGCAGCTTGGCCGGCAGGGGACTGAACACCGGGGAGCTGTTTTTT.